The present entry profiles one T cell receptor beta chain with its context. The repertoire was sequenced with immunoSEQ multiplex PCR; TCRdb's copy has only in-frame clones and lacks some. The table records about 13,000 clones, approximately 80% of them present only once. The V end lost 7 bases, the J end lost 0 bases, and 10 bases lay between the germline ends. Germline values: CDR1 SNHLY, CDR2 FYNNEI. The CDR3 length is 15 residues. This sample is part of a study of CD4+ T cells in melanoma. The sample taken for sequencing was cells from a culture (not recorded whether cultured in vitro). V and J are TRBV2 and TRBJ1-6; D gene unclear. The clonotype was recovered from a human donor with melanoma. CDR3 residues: CASNGGSSYNSPLHF. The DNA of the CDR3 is TGTGCCAGCAACGGAGGGAGCTCCTATAATTCACCCCTCCACTTT.